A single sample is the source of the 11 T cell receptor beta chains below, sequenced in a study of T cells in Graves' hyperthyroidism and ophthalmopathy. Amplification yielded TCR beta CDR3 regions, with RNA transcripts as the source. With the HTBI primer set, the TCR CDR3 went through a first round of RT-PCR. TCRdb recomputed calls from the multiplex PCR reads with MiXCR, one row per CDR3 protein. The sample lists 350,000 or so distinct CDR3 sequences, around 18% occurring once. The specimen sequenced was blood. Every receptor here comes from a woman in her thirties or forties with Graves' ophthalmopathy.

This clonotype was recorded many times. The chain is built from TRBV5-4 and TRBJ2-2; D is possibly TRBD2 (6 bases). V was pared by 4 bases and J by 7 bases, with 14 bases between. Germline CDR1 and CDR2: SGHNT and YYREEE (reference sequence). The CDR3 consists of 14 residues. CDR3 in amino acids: CASSGGPVGGELFF. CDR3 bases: TGTGCCAGCAGCGGAGGGCCTGTTGGCGGGGAGCTGTTTTTT.

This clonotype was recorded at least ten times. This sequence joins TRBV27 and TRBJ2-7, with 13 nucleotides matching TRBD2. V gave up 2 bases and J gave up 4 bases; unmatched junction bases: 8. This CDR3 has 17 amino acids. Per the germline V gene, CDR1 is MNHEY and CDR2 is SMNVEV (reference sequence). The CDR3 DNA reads TGTGCCAGCAGTTTAGTACTAGCGGGAGGGGAACCTTACGAGCAGTACTTC. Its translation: CASSLVLAGGEPYEQYF.

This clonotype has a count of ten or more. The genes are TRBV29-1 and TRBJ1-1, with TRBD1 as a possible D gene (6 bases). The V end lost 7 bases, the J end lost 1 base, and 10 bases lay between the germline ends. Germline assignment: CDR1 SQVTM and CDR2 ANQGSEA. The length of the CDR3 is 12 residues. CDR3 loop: CSAGTQNTEAFF. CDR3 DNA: TGCAGCGCCGGGACACAGAACACTGAAGCTTTCTTT. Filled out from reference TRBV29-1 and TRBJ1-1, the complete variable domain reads SAVISQKPSRDICQRGTSLTIQCQVDSQVTMMFWYRQQPGQSLTLIATANQGSEATYESGFVIDKFPISRPNLTFSTLTVSNMSPEDSSIYLCSAGTQNTEAFFGQGTRLTVV.

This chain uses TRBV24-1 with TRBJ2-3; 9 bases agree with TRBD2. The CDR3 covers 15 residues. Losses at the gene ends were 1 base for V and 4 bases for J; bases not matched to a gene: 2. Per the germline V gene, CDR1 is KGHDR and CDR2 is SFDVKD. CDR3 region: CATSDFEREADTQYF. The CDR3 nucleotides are TGTGCCACCAGTGATTTTGAGCGGGAGGCAGATACGCAGTATTTT.

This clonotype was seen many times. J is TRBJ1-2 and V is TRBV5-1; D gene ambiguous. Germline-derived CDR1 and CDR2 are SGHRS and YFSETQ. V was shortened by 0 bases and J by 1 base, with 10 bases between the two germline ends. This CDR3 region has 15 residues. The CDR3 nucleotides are TGCGCCAGCAGCTTGGGGCCGGCACTTAACTATGGCTACACCTTC. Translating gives CASSLGPALNYGYTF.

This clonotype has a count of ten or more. Written as DNA, the CDR3 is TGCAGTGCTCGGAGACAGGGCAACACTGAAGCTTTCTTT. It is translated as CSARRQGNTEAFF. The chain links TRBV20-1 to TRBJ1-1, with 7 bases fitting TRBD1. V lost 5 bases, J lost 2 bases, and 5 bases stayed unmatched. This CDR3 comprises 13 residues. Germline V gene lookup returns CDR1 DFQATT and CDR2 SNEGSKA (reference sequence).

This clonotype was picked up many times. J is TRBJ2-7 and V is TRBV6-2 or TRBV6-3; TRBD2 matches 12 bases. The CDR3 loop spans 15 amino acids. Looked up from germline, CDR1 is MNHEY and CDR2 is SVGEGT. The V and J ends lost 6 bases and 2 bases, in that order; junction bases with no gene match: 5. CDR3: CASRGSSGGAYEQYF. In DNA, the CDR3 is TGTGCCAGCAGGGGGTCTAGCGGGGGGGCCTACGAGCAGTACTTC.

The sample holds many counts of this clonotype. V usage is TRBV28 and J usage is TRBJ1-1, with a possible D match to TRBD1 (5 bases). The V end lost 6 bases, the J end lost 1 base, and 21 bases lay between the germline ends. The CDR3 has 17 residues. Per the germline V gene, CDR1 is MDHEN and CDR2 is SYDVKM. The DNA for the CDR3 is TGTGCCAGCAGACCAATACGGGTGGCAGGGCCGAACACTGAAGCTTTCTTT. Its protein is CASRPIRVAGPNTEAFF.

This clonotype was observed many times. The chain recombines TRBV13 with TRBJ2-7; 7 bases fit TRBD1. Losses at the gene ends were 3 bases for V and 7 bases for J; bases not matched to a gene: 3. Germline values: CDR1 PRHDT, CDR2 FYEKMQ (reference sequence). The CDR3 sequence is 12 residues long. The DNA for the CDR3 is TGTGCCAGCAGCTTTGACAGGGTGGAGCAGTACTTC. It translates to CASSFDRVEQYF.

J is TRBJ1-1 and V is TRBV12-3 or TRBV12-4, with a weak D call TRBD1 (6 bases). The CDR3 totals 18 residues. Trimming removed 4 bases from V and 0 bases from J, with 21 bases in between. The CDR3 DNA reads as TGTGCCAGCAGTTCTTCCGGACAGCCATTATACATGAACACTGAAGCTTTCTTT. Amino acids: CASSSSGQPLYMNTEAFF.

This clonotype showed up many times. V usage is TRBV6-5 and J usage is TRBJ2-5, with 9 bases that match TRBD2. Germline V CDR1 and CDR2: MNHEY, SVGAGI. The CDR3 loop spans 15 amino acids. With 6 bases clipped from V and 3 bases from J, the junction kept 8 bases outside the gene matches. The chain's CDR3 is CASRLRTSDKETQYF. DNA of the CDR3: TGTGCCAGCAGACTCCGGACTAGCGACAAAGAGACCCAGTACTTC.